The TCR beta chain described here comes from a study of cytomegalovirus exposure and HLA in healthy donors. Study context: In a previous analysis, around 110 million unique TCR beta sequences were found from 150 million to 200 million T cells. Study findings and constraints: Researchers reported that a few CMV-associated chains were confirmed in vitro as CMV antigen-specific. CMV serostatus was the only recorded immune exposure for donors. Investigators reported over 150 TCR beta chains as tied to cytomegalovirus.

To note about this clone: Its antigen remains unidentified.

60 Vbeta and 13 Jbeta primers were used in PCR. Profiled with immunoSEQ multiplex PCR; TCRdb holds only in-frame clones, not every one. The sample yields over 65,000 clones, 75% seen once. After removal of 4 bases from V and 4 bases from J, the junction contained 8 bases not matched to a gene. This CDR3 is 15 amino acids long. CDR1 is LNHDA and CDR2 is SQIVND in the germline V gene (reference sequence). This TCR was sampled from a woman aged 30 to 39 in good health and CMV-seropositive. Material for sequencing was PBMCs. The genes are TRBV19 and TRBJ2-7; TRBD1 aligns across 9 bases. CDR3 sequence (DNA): TGTGCCAGTAGTACAGCCGGGACAGGGACTTACGAGCAGTACTTC. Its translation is CASSTAGTGTYEQYF.